Shown below are 32 T cell receptor beta chains from a single sample sequenced in a study of blood T cell repertoires in COVID-19 (dated by TCRdb to about 2020). Libraries were made using the immunoSEQ multiplex PCR assay. TCRdb holds this immuneACCESS table with in-frame rearrangements only. Some clones are missing; in checked studies, unresolved V genes explain under half, and the rest has no known cause. Within this sample are a few hundred thousand clones, with around 89% of them counted one time only. The top ten hold under 8% of the sample. The specimen sequenced was peripheral blood. These receptors came from a woman between 25 and 40 years old with COVID-19, enrolled during active disease.

This clone was found once. V and J are TRBV7-9 and TRBJ2-1, with TRBD2 matching over 14 bases. Germline CDR1 is SEHNR and CDR2 is FQNEAQ (reference sequence). The CDR3 covers 19 residues. Trimming at V came to 2 bases and at J to 4 bases, leaving 10 bases not matched to a gene. CDR3 in DNA: TGTGCCAGCAGCTTAAAGGGAGGGGGACTAGCGGGAGTGTACAATGAGCAGTTCTTC. Residues: CASSLKGGGLAGVYNEQFF.

The chain combines TRBV6-2 or TRBV6-3 with TRBJ2-5; TRBD2 might be the D (5 bases). Germline V gene sequence: CDR1 MNHEY, CDR2 SVGEGT. There are 15 residues in the CDR3. Between the trimmed V and J ends, which lost 0 bases and 1 base, there was a span of 9 bases. DNA for the CDR3: TGTGCCAGCAGTTACTCCGGCGGGCCCCAAGAGACCCAGTACTTC. It is translated as CASSYSGGPQETQYF.

The chain has TRBV19 and TRBJ2-1; 11 bases match TRBD2. The V segment lost 6 bases and the J segment 9 bases; nucleotides outside the gene matches: 7. The CDR3 has 14 amino acids. The V gene's germline CDR1 is LNHDA and CDR2 SQIVND (reference sequence). CDR3 DNA sequence: TGTGCCAGTAGCCCACTAGCGGGAGTTGGTGAGCAGTTCTTC. It is translated as CASSPLAGVGEQFF.

The rearrangement joins TRBV28 to TRBJ2-5, with D possibly being TRBD1 (6 bases). Germline CDR1 MDHEN, CDR2 SYDVKM. V lost 10 bases, J lost 5 bases, and 14 bases lay in between. This CDR3 has 12 residues. The chain's CDR3 is CATKQGGETQYF. In DNA, the CDR3 is TGTGCCACCAAACAGGGCGGCGAGACCCAGTACTTC. The full variable domain, completed using reference TRBV28 and TRBJ2-5, is DVKVTQSSRYLVKRTGEKVFLECVQDMDHENMFWYRQDPGLGLRLIYFSYDVKMKEKGDIPEGYSVSREKKERFSLILESASTNQTSMYLCATKQGGETQYFGPGTRLLVL.

The V and J genes are TRBV4-3 and TRBJ1-1; D is undetermined. V lost 6 bases and J lost 1, with 15 bases in between. Germline V gene sequence: CDR1 LGHNA, CDR2 YSLEER. The CDR3 totals 15 residues. CDR3 region: CASRWGVTQNTEAFF. DNA for the CDR3: TGCGCCAGCAGGTGGGGAGTCACTCAGAACACTGAAGCTTTCTTT.

This clone was detected once. The chain combines TRBV6-5 with TRBJ1-5, with 7 bases that match TRBD1. CDR1 is MNHEY, CDR2 SVGAGI, per germline. With V trimmed by 4 bases and J by 7 bases, 10 bases remained unmatched. This CDR3 is 15 amino acids long. The CDR3 region is CASSWDSRNWQPQHF. The CDR3 DNA is TGTGCCAGCAGTTGGGACAGTAGAAATTGGCAGCCCCAGCATTTT.

The CDR3 region is CASLPDRLSGSGELFF. The CDR3 region has the DNA TGTGCCAGCCTCCCCGATCGACTAAGTGGCTCCGGGGAGCTGTTTTTT. The V call is TRBV18, the J call TRBJ2-2; D is possibly TRBD2 (5 bases). Trimming cost V 8 bases and J 6 bases, with 22 bases left between them. This CDR3 has 16 residues. From germline, CDR1 is KGHSH and CDR2 LQKENI.

V usage is TRBV19 and J usage is TRBJ1-1; D gene unclear. V lost 2 bases and J 2 bases, leaving 9 bases between the germline ends. Looked up from germline, CDR1 is LNHDA and CDR2 is SQIVND (reference sequence). The CDR3 has 14 residues. The CDR3 sequence is CASSISGGNTEAFF. The CDR3 DNA reads as TGTGCCAGTAGTATAAGCGGCGGAAACACTGAAGCTTTCTTT.

This rearrangement joins TRBV7-8 to TRBJ1-5; possibly TRBD1 for D (5 bases). The ends were cut back, 2 bases at V and 5 bases at J, with 13 bases in the middle. The CDR3 length is 15 residues. CDR1 is SGHVS and CDR2 is FQNEAQ in the germline V gene. The CDR3 loop reads CASSLFGREHQPQHF. CDR3 in DNA: TGTGCCAGCAGCTTATTCGGCAGGGAACATCAGCCCCAGCATTTT.

This clone was observed a single time. The genes are TRBV7-8 and TRBJ2-5; TRBD1 matches at 8 bases. Germline CDR1 SGHVS, CDR2 FQNEAQ. J lost 6 bases, V lost 2 bases, and 8 bases had no gene match. The CDR3 runs 15 residues. The CDR3 nucleotides are TGTGCCAGCAGCTTATTCAGCACAGGGGGTCAGACCCAGTACTTC. This codes for CASSLFSTGGQTQYF.

This rearrangement joins TRBV7-8 to TRBJ1-2; no firm D call. V lost 1 base to trimming and J lost 4 bases, with 16 bases between them. This CDR3 has 16 residues. Germline V gene sequence: CDR1 SGHVS, CDR2 FQNEAQ. The DNA of the CDR3 is TGTGCCAGCAGCTTAGATGGGGTACGGGGTGGCTATGGCTACACCTTC. Translation gives CASSLDGVRGGYGYTF.

The CDR3 DNA follows: TGCGCCAGCAGCCGGCAACAGGGAGAGACCCAGTACTTC. It translates to CASSRQQGETQYF. The V and J genes are TRBV4-1 and TRBJ2-5; TRBD1 might be the D (6 bases). Germline-derived CDR1 and CDR2 are MGHRA and YSYEKL. The CDR3 is made up of 13 amino acids. Trimming cost V 4 bases and J 4 bases, with 10 bases left between them.

The J gene is TRBJ2-5, the V gene TRBV3-1 (or the pseudogene TRBV3-2); 14 nucleotides line up with TRBD2. CDR1 and CDR2 from the germline V gene are LGHDT and YNNKEL (reference sequence). The CDR3 length is 15 residues. With V trimmed by 5 bases and J by 5 bases, 4 bases remained unmatched. Written as DNA, the CDR3 is TGTGCCAGCAGCTTTCGGACTAGCGGGGGGGAGACCCAGTACTTC. Translated: CASSFRTSGGETQYF.

The DNA of the CDR3 is TGTGCCAGCACGCGGGAGGAAGGTCCCGGGGAGCTGTTTTTT. Translation: CASTREEGPGELFF. This chain connects TRBV6-5 to TRBJ2-2; 8 bases are shared with TRBD2. CDR1 is MNHEY and CDR2 is SVGAGI in the germline V gene. J gave up 6 bases and V 7 bases, and 7 bases lay outside the gene matches. The CDR3 totals 14 residues.

The V call is TRBV6-5, the J call TRBJ2-5, with 9 bases that match TRBD1. The CDR3 totals 14 residues. V dropped 2 bases and J dropped 5; count of bases not matched to a gene: 3. Per germline, CDR1 MNHEY and CDR2 SVGAGI. CDR3 DNA sequence: TGTGCCAGCAGTTACGGACAGGGGACGGAGACCCAGTACTTC. Protein sequence: CASSYGQGTETQYF.

The rearrangement uses TRBV6-4 and TRBJ2-3; TRBD2 might be the D (6 bases). Germline lookup yields CDR1 MRHNA and CDR2 SNTAGT. V lost 8 bases and J 1 base, leaving 19 bases between the germline ends. The CDR3 is made up of 16 amino acids. In DNA, the CDR3 is TGTGCCAGCGGGGAGGACAAGACTTTTGGCACAGATACGCAGTATTTT. Translation gives CASGEDKTFGTDTQYF.

CDR3 DNA sequence: TGTGCCAGCATCGAGCGGAAGGGGGCGGGGAATGAGCAGTTCTTC. Its protein product is CASIERKGAGNEQFF. The chain employs TRBV7-9 and TRBJ2-1; weak D call: TRBD1 (7 bases). V lost 7 bases and J 7 bases, leaving 20 bases between the germline ends. Germline CDR1 SEHNR, CDR2 FQNEAQ (reference sequence). This CDR3 is 15 amino acids long.

CDR3 protein: CATSSDKPSYEQYV. CDR3 in DNA: TGTGCCACCAGTTCGGACAAACCTTCCTACGAGCAGTACGTC. The V call is TRBV24-1, the J call TRBJ2-7; maybe TRBD1 (5 bases). CDR3 size: 14 residues. V shed 6 bases and J shed 1 base, with 12 bases lying between them. Looked up from germline, CDR1 is KGHDR and CDR2 is SFDVKD.

The chain is built from TRBV6-2 or TRBV6-3 and TRBJ2-1; D possibly corresponds to TRBD2 (6 bases). V lost 0 bases, J lost 6 bases, and 24 bases lay in between. The CDR3 is 19 residues long. Germline CDR1 MNHEY, CDR2 SVGEGT. CDR3 protein: CASSYSNGGTGYRANEQFF. The CDR3 DNA reads TGTGCCAGCAGTTACTCGAATGGGGGGACGGGATATAGGGCCAATGAGCAGTTCTTC.

The V and J genes are TRBV4-2 and TRBJ2-7; 8 positions agree with TRBD2. Per germline, CDR1 LGHNA and CDR2 YNFKEQ. The junction had 5 bases not matched to a gene; V was cut back by 1 base and J by 3 bases. The CDR3 extends over 15 amino acids. The CDR3: CASSQGAGENYEQYF. The DNA of the CDR3 is TGTGCCAGCAGCCAAGGAGCGGGGGAAAACTACGAGCAGTACTTC.

The J gene is TRBJ2-2, the V gene TRBV27; 10 nucleotides match TRBD1. The J segment lost 6 bases and the V segment lost 5 bases, leaving 3 bases of the junction unmatched. Germline CDR1 reads MNHEY; CDR2 reads SMNVEV (reference sequence). The CDR3 length is 14 residues. The CDR3 here is CASSPDRGPGELFF. The CDR3 nucleotides are TGTGCCAGCAGTCCTGACAGGGGGCCCGGGGAGCTGTTTTTT.

The genes are TRBV7-2 and TRBJ1-2, with 7 positions matching TRBD1. The germline gives CDR1 SGHTA, CDR2 FQGNSA. The ends lost 3 bases at V and 5 bases at J; junction bases unmatched: 9. The CDR3 sequence is 15 residues long. CDR3 residues: CASSLTGTYEYGYTF. CDR3 in DNA: TGTGCCAGCAGCTTGACAGGGACGTATGAGTATGGCTACACCTTC.

CDR3 bases: TGTGCCAGCAGTGACCCGACAGGGATCCAAGAGACCCAGTACTTC. Translating gives CASSDPTGIQETQYF. This chain connects TRBV25-1 to TRBJ2-5, with TRBD1 identical over 7 bases. This CDR3 spans 15 amino acids. Germline V gene lookup returns CDR1 MGHDK and CDR2 SYGVNS. The junction had 5 bases not matched to a gene; V was cut back by 3 bases and J by 1 base.

V gene TRBV5-1 combines with J gene TRBJ2-1, with D perhaps TRBD2 (5 bases). V was clipped by 6 bases and J by 0 bases, with 13 bases between them. This CDR3 contains 15 residues. CDR1 is SGHRS, CDR2 YFSETQ, per germline. The CDR3 reads CASTSAASSYNEQFF. CDR3 DNA sequence: TGCGCCAGCACCTCAGCGGCTAGCTCCTACAATGAGCAGTTCTTC.

The chain combines TRBV4-1 with TRBJ1-1; D call uncertain. V dropped 0 bases and J dropped 4 bases, with 12 bases sitting between them. The CDR3 extends over 15 amino acids. CDR1 and CDR2 from the germline V gene are MGHRA and YSYEKL. The CDR3 DNA sequence: TGCGCCAGCAGCCAAGAGGGCAGGAGGAGCACTGAAGCTTTCTTT. It specifies CASSQEGRRSTEAFF.

In this sample, this clone turned up once. V and J are TRBV11-3 and TRBJ2-2; D is possibly TRBD1 (5 bases). The germline V gene has CDR1 SGHNT and CDR2 YENEEA. CDR3 length equals 14 residues. V was trimmed by 2 bases and J by 6 bases, leaving 10 bases between them. The CDR3 sequence: CASSLLSGSGELFF. The DNA for the CDR3 is TGTGCCAGCAGCTTACTGTCAGGGTCCGGGGAGCTGTTTTTT.

The V gene is TRBV27, the J gene TRBJ1-5; D possibly corresponds to TRBD1 (6 bases). The CDR3 is 15 amino acids. With 2 bases removed from V and 0 bases from J, the gap between germline ends came to 8 bases. CDR1 is MNHEY, CDR2 SMNVEV, per germline (reference sequence). In DNA form, the CDR3 reads TGTGCCAGCAGTTTAAGGGGGTATAGCAATCAGCCCCAGCATTTT. Translating gives CASSLRGYSNQPQHF.

This chain connects TRBV29-1 to TRBJ1-2; possibly TRBD1 for D (5 bases). The CDR3 runs to 13 residues. Trimming removed 1 base at V and 4 bases at J, with 10 bases between. The germline CDR1 and CDR2 sequences are SQVTM and ANQGSEA. This CDR3 reads CSVEAGWGYGYTF. The CDR3 nucleotides read TGCAGCGTTGAAGCAGGGTGGGGCTATGGCTACACCTTC.

The V call is TRBV19, the J call TRBJ2-1; 15 bases line up with TRBD2. J gave up 9 bases and V 4 bases, and 7 bases lay outside the gene matches. The length of the CDR3 is 16 residues. CDR1 and CDR2 (germline): LNHDA, SQIVND (reference sequence). The CDR3 is CASSTGGLAGGGEQFF. The DNA for the CDR3 is TGTGCCAGTAGTACGGGGGGACTAGCGGGAGGAGGTGAGCAGTTCTTC.

The chain links TRBV3-1 (or the pseudogene TRBV3-2) to TRBJ1-3, with a tentative D call TRBD1 (6 bases). The CDR3 loop spans 14 amino acids. The germline V gene encodes CDR1 LGHDT and CDR2 YNNKEL (reference sequence). V was clipped by 5 bases and J by 1 base, with 9 bases between them. The CDR3 nucleotides read TGTGCCAGCAGCGATACAGGGTCTGGAAACACCATATATTTT. The encoded protein is CASSDTGSGNTIYF.

This clone was seen a few times. The J gene is TRBJ1-2, the V gene TRBV4-3; D is unclear. The V gene's germline CDR1 is LGHNA and CDR2 YSLEER. This CDR3 has 13 amino acids. V lost 1 base and J lost 5, with 8 bases in between. CDR3 sequence reads: CASSQGWAYGYTF. CDR3 nucleotides: TGCGCCAGCAGCCAAGGATGGGCGTATGGCTACACCTTC.

Points on this clone: The same CDR3 also results from other DNA sequences found in this sample. The chain employs TRBV28 and TRBJ1-2, with D possibly matching TRBD1 (5 bases). V was pared by 2 bases and J by 4 bases, with 5 bases between. In germline, CDR1 is MDHEN, CDR2 SYDVKM. The CDR3 totals 12 residues. The CDR3 DNA is TGTGCCAGCAGTTTAAGGGGCTATGGCTACACCTTC. Residues: CASSLRGYGYTF.